These T cell receptor beta chains were read from a single sample in a study of response to subunit inactivated influenza vaccine. TCRdb fed the RT-PCR reads into MiXCR, producing one record per CDR3 protein. The repertoire holds about 650,000 distinct CDR3 sequences, with 15% to 19% as singletons. This specimen was PBMCs from blood, taken about 12 days after vaccination. These receptors all stem from a man aged 45-65 years who received an inactivated influenza vaccine. Each CDR3 is given without its conserved first and last residue. Clone size is not always given. Where it is, it says once, few, many or a class for expanded clones.

v_gene	len	abundance	CDR3aa
TRBV28	15	.	ASSFPGTSGNTGELF
TRBV5-1	16	.	ASSRGGNSGAFTDTQY
TRBV12-3/TRBV12-4	10	many	ASSYVRDTQY
TRBV20-1	11	few	SAAQGRYTEAF
TRBV7-8	13	.	ASSLGWQGSTEAF
TRBV7-2	12	.	ASSLLSANYGYT
TRBV29-1	11	.	SVRDRLTDTQY
TRBV7-9	15	.	ASSFLRGTGISYEQY
TRBV5-1	15	few	ASSLAPRSGSYNEQF
TRBV7-2	15	few	ASSLVWAGVAKNIQY
TRBV29-1	12	many	SVEVGQGSYEQY
TRBV7-2	12	few	ASSYPRDLKVQY
TRBV12-3/TRBV12-4	13	.	ASSSYRDSGNTIY
TRBV20-1	13	.	SARGGNAGLETQY
TRBV12-3/TRBV12-4	13	.	ASSAQDRGLQPQH
TRBV6-1	10	few	ASSVFGQAQF
TRBV9	13	.	ASSVDTSYNSPLH
TRBV12-3/TRBV12-4	12	.	ASSSRPAYNEQF
TRBV11-2	12	.	ASSYRGQDYEQF
TRBV9	13	many	ASSVEPGRTDTQY
TRBV6-2/TRBV6-3	14	.	ASSTLTGSRNTEAF
TRBV18	11	many	ASSAGTGYEQY
TRBV3-1	11	.	ASSQELKYGYT
TRBV6-1	14	.	ASRKDGSSYNSPLH
TRBV6-1	10	few	ASSNSGAIQY
TRBV19	14	.	ASDGPFVQAKNIQY
TRBV20-1	13	few	SASRIRSGGETQY
TRBV7-9	12	few	ASSVRQDLGSYT